The text below deals with one T cell receptor beta chain. The CDR3 covers 15 residues. V gave up 5 bases and J gave up 3 bases; unmatched junction bases: 4. CDR1 and CDR2 from the germline V gene are LNHNV and YYDKDF (reference sequence). This sample is part of a study of blood T cell repertoires in COVID-19. In the authors' workflow: Reference gene primer amplification yielded estimated nucleated cell counts. The table came from immunoSEQ multiplex PCR; TCRdb's copy has only in-frame clones and leaves some out. From that table come the V and J calls and clone size; the DNA was used to work out D and trimming. The repertoire holds fewer than 300,000 clones, under 90% seen once, with 2.5% to 3% in the top ten.

Sequencing was carried out using peripheral blood. The source of this sequence is a woman in her sixties or seventies with active or convalescent COVID-19. The chain couples TRBV15 to TRBJ1-4; 9 bases are a match to TRBD1. CDR3 protein: CATSPWTGANEKLFF. The CDR3 bases are TGTGCCACCAGCCCCTGGACAGGGGCTAATGAAAAACTGTTTTTT.